What follows are 12 T cell receptor beta chains derived from one specimen sequenced in a study of identical twins. TCRdb reanalysed the 5' RACE reads using MiXCR and keeps one entry per CDR3 protein. The sample has roughly 1,500,000 distinct CDR3 sequences, under 35% seen once. Sequenced sample: cord blood. These TCRs come from a newborn girl in good health.

The CDR3 here is CASRPSGRGSEQYF. The CDR3, as DNA: TGTGCCAGCAGGCCAAGCGGGAGGGGTAGTGAGCAGTACTTC. The chain combines TRBV28 with TRBJ2-7; 10 bases line up with TRBD2. CDR1 MDHEN and CDR2 SYDVKM come from the germline V gene. This CDR3 region has 14 residues. The junction had 9 bases not matched to a gene; V was cut back by 6 bases and J by 7 bases. Variable domain in full (rest from reference TRBV28 and TRBJ2-7): DVKVTQSSRYLVKRTGEKVFLECVQDMDHENMFWYRQDPGLGLRLIYFSYDVKMKEKGDIPEGYSVSREKKERFSLILESASTNQTSMYLCASRPSGRGSEQYFGPGTRLTVT.

The V and J genes are TRBV11-2 and TRBJ1-5, with TRBD1 as a possible D gene (6 bases). V lost 4 bases and J 7 bases, leaving 14 bases between the germline ends. The V gene's germline CDR1 is SGHAT and CDR2 FQNNGV. This CDR3 is 14 amino acids long. CDR3 in DNA: TGTGCCAGCAGCTCCCGGGGGGGCCGGCAGCCCCAGCATTTT. Residues: CASSSRGGRQPQHF.

This chain links TRBV18 with TRBJ2-1; no clear D gene. The V end lost 6 bases, the J end lost 2 bases, and 14 bases lay between the germline ends. CDR3 length equals 15 residues. Germline assignment: CDR1 KGHSH and CDR2 LQKENI. DNA of the CDR3: TGTGCCAGCTCGGGTGCTTCCGCGGCCTACAATGAGCAGTTCTTC. It encodes CASSGASAAYNEQFF.

This sequence joins TRBV24-1 and TRBJ2-3; D is possibly TRBD2 (5 bases). The V end was cut by 5 bases, the J end by 7 bases, with 15 bases between. Germline values: CDR1 KGHDR, CDR2 SFDVKD. The CDR3 contains 14 residues. The CDR3 sequence: CATSVPTEGYTQYF. The DNA of the CDR3 is TGTGCCACCAGTGTTCCGACCGAGGGATATACGCAGTATTTT.

This clonotype has a handful of counts. J is TRBJ1-2 and V is TRBV25-1, with a possible D match to TRBD1 (5 bases). This CDR3 spans 14 amino acids. V gave up 6 bases and J gave up 4 bases, with 15 bases separating them. In germline, CDR1 is MGHDK, CDR2 SYGVNS. The CDR3 reads CASRAMGVVYGYTF. The CDR3 DNA reads TGTGCCAGCAGGGCTATGGGGGTCGTCTATGGCTACACCTTC.

The chain combines TRBV11-2 with TRBJ1-4; TRBD1 aligns across 7 bases. The germline gives CDR1 SGHAT, CDR2 FQNNGV. The J segment lost 4 bases and the V segment lost 5 bases, leaving 10 bases of the junction unmatched. There are 16 residues in the CDR3. The CDR3 sequence is CASSPDRTVLNEKLFF. The CDR3 DNA sequence: TGTGCCAGCAGCCCGGACAGGACAGTCCTTAATGAAAAACTGTTTTTT.

The chain couples TRBV29-1 to TRBJ1-2; TRBD1 matches at 7 bases. There are 15 residues in the CDR3. The trim removed 0 bases at V and 6 bases at J, leaving 10 bases unmatched. Germline loops: CDR1 SQVTM, CDR2 ANQGSEA. CDR3 sequence (DNA): TGCAGCGTTGAAGACATCCTACAGGGGCGGAATGGCTACACCTTC. This gives the protein CSVEDILQGRNGYTF.

This clonotype was recorded a few times. This chain connects TRBV27 to TRBJ2-3; TRBD2 agrees at 14 bases. The CDR3 has 18 amino acids. Losses at the gene ends were 2 bases for V and 3 bases for J; bases not matched to a gene: 7. Per the germline V gene, CDR1 is MNHEY and CDR2 is SMNVEV (reference sequence). As DNA, the CDR3 is TGTGCCAGCAGTTTAGGACTAGCGGGAGGCTGGGGGACAGATACGCAGTATTTT. Residues: CASSLGLAGGWGTDTQYF.

The chain has TRBV29-1 and TRBJ2-2; TRBD2 might be the D (5 bases). The germline CDR1 and CDR2 sequences are SQVTM and ANQGSEA. The germline V and J ends were trimmed by 3 bases and 7 bases, with 15 bases remaining between them. The CDR3 is 14 residues long. The CDR3 loop is CSVDGRLAGGELFF. CDR3 bases: TGCAGCGTTGATGGTCGTCTGGCGGGCGGGGAGCTGTTTTTT.

The chain is built from TRBV7-7 and TRBJ2-5; D perhaps matches TRBD2 (5 bases). The J call may be mistaken, given a closer DNA end match to TRBJ2-7. The CDR3 consists of 15 residues. Germline CDR1 SSHAT, CDR2 FNYEAQ (reference sequence). The CDR3 nucleotides are TGTGCCAGCGAACCTAGGGAGACATTGTTAGGCGAGCAGTACTTC. It encodes CASEPRETLLGEQYF.

V gene TRBV6-2 or TRBV6-3 combines with J gene TRBJ2-7, with D unclear. Germline lookup yields CDR1 MNHEY and CDR2 SVGEGT. This CDR3 comprises 17 residues. The germline V and J ends were trimmed by 2 bases and 2 bases, with 19 bases remaining between them. The CDR3 DNA sequence: TGTGCCAGCAGTTACCCCCACGAGGAATGGATCACCTACGAGCAGTACTTC. Translating it yields CASSYPHEEWITYEQYF.

CDR3 DNA sequence: TGTGCCAGCAGTCCGGAACAGGGGCAAGAGACCCAGTACTTC. Translated: CASSPEQGQETQYF. The rearrangement links TRBV12-3 or TRBV12-4 to TRBJ2-7, with 7 bases aligning to TRBD1. TRBJ2-5 matches the DNA end more closely, so the J call is doubtful. This CDR3 is built from 14 residues.